These 10 T cell receptor beta chains originate from one sample sequenced in a study of T-cell memory formation after mild COVID-19. TCRdb re-analysed the 5' RACE reads in MiXCR, keeping a single row per CDR3 protein. The repertoire consists of around 160,000 distinct CDR3 sequences, with approximately 10% occurring once and the leading ten covering 3.5% to 4%. The sample consisted of PBMCs or a T cell subset sorted from them (not recorded which). The origin of the receptors is a young man who had mild COVID-19 (a few samples of this study predate the infection). Cell type and time point are not known.

The V call is TRBV12-3 or TRBV12-4, the J call TRBJ2-3, with D maybe TRBD2 (5 bases). The CDR3 sequence is 15 residues long. Trimming stripped 7 bases from V and 1 base from J, with 15 bases between. The CDR3 protein is CASILVLAGTDTQYF. The DNA for the CDR3 is TGTGCCAGCATCCTTGTCCTAGCAGGCACAGATACGCAGTATTTT.

In this sample, this clonotype turned up a few times. V usage is TRBV4-3 and J usage is TRBJ1-6; TRBD1 matches at 7 bases. Germline assignment: CDR1 LGHNA and CDR2 YSLEER. The CDR3 spans 17 residues. J was trimmed by 3 bases and V by 2 bases; bases with no gene match: 7. CDR3 residues: CASSQSTPGGYNSPLHF. As DNA, the CDR3 is TGCGCCAGCAGCCAATCAACCCCAGGGGGCTATAATTCACCCCTCCACTTT.

The chain joins TRBV5-4 to TRBJ2-1; maybe TRBD2 (7 bases). V shed 3 bases and J shed 10 bases, with 20 bases lying between them. Germline V lookup: CDR1 SGHNT, CDR2 YYREEE (reference sequence). This CDR3 contains 15 residues. The CDR3 nucleotides read TGTGCCAGCAGCTCCCCCTTGCTGGCGGGGGCGGAGCAGTTCTTC. As protein: CASSSPLLAGAEQFF.

This clonotype was counted a few times. The chain carries TRBV20-1 and TRBJ2-2; 7 positions match TRBD2. The CDR3 loop spans 16 amino acids. With 2 bases clipped from V and 2 bases from J, the junction kept 8 bases outside the gene matches. From germline, CDR1 is DFQATT and CDR2 SNEGSKA (reference sequence). Here the CDR3 DNA reads TGCAGTGCTAGACCCCTAGCGGCCGAAAACACCGGGGAGCTGTTTTTT. Protein: CSARPLAAENTGELFF.

This clonotype was counted only a few times. The chain uses TRBV5-1 and TRBJ2-5; D is tentatively TRBD1 or TRBD2 (5 bases each). The CDR3 consists of 14 residues. The V gene's germline CDR1 is SGHRS and CDR2 YFSETQ. Between the trimmed V and J ends, which lost 4 bases and 1 base, there was a span of 11 bases. The CDR3 nucleotides read TGCGCCAGCAGCCGGGACGGCGTCCAAGAGACCCAGTACTTC. As protein: CASSRDGVQETQYF.

This chain joins TRBV30 and TRBJ1-5; tentatively, D is TRBD1 (5 bases). In germline, CDR1 is GTSNPN, CDR2 SVGIG (reference sequence). Trimming took 7 bases from V and 11 from J, leaving 15 bases between them. The CDR3 has 11 amino acids. The CDR3 DNA reads as TGTGCCTACCGGGACGGACGAGCCCAGCATTTT. This encodes CAYRDGRAQHF.

V gene TRBV12-3 or TRBV12-4 combines with J gene TRBJ1-1, with D uncertain. V lost 5 bases and J lost 4, with 20 bases in between. CDR3 size: 16 residues. The CDR3, as DNA: TGTGCCAGCAGTACTCGTCTAGGGTCCTTAGGCACTGAAGCTTTCTTT. As protein: CASSTRLGSLGTEAFF.

The chain links TRBV4-2 to TRBJ1-2; possible D gene TRBD1, 5 bases. This CDR3 has 15 amino acids. Between the trimmed V and J ends, which lost 0 bases and 2 bases, there was a span of 10 bases. Germline loops: CDR1 LGHNA, CDR2 YNFKEQ. The CDR3 sequence is CASSQDLTVNYGYTF. CDR3 nucleotide sequence: TGTGCCAGCAGCCAAGATTTGACAGTCAACTATGGCTACACCTTC.

The V call is TRBV2, the J call TRBJ1-1, with D perhaps matching TRBD1 (5 bases). From germline, CDR1 is SNHLY and CDR2 FYNNEI. The CDR3 is 14 residues long. V shed 6 bases and J shed 7 bases, with 18 bases lying between them. CDR3 residues: CASRAQTLGDEAFF. In DNA, the CDR3 is TGTGCCAGCAGGGCGCAAACTCTGGGGGATGAAGCTTTCTTT.

This clonotype was seen only a few times. J is TRBJ2-5 and V is TRBV7-9; D is unclear. Between the trimmed V and J ends, which lost 5 bases and 1 base, there was a span of 11 bases. The CDR3 sequence is 14 residues long. The germline V gene has CDR1 SEHNR and CDR2 FQNEAQ (reference sequence). For the CDR3, the DNA is TGTGCCAGCAGCCTAACAGAGATCCAAGAGACCCAGTACTTC. Translation: CASSLTEIQETQYF.